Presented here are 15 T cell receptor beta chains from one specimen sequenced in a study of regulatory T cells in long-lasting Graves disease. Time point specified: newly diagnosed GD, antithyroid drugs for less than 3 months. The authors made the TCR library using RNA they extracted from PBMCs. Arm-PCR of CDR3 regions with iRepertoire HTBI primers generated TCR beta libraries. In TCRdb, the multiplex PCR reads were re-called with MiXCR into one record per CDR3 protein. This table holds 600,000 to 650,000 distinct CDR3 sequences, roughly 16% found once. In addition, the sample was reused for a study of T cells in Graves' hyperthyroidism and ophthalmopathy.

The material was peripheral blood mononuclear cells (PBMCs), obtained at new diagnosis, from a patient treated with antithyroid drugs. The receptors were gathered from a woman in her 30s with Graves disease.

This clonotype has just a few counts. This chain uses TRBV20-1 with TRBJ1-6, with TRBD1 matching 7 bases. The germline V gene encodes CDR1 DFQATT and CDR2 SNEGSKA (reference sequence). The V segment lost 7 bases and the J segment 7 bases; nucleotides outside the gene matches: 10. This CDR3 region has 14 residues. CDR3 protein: CSVKPGTDNSPLHF. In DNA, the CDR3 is TGCAGTGTTAAACCCGGGACAGACAATTCACCCCTCCACTTT.

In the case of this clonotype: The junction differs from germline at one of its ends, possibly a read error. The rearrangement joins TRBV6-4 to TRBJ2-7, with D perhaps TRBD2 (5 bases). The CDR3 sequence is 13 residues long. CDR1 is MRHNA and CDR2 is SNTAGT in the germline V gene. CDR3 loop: CASSYSIEGRVYF. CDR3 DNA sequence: TGTGCCAGCAGTTACTCGATTGAGGGCCGGGTGTACTTC.

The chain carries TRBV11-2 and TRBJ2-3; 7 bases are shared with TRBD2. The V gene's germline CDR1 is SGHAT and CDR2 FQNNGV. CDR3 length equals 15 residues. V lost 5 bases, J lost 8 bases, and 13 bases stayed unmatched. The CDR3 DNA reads TGTGCCAGCAGCCAACAACGACGGGAGGCCGGTACGCAGTATTTT. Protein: CASSQQRREAGTQYF. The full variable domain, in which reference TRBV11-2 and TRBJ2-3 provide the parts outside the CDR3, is EAGVAQSPRYKIIEKRQSVAFWCNPISGHATLYWYQQILGQGPKLLIQFQNNGVVDDSQLPKDRFSAERLKGVDSTLKIQPAKLEDSAVYLCASSQQRREAGTQYFGPGTRLTVL.

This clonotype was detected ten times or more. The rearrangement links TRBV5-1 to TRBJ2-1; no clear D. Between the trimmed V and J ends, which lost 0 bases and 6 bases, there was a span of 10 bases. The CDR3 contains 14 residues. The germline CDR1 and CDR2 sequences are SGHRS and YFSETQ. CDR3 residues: CASSLDETFNEQFF. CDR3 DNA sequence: TGCGCCAGCAGCTTGGACGAGACATTCAATGAGCAGTTCTTC.

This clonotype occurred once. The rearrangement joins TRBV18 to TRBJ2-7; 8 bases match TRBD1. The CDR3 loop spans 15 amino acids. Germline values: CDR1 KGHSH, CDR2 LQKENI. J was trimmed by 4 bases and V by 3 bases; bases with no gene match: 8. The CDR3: CASSPRQGSIYEQYF. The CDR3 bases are TGTGCCAGCTCACCTCGACAGGGGTCGATTTACGAGCAGTACTTC.

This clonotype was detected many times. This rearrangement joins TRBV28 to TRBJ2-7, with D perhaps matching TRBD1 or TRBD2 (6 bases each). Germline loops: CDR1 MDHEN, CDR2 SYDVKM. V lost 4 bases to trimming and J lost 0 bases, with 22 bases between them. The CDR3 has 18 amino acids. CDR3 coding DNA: TGTGCCAGCAGTTCCTCCTACCTTGGGGGGCAGAGCTCCTACGAGCAGTACTTC. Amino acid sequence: CASSSSYLGGQSSYEQYF. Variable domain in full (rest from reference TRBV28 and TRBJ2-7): DVKVTQSSRYLVKRTGEKVFLECVQDMDHENMFWYRQDPGLGLRLIYFSYDVKMKEKGDIPEGYSVSREKKERFSLILESASTNQTSMYLCASSSSYLGGQSSYEQYFGPGTRLTVT.

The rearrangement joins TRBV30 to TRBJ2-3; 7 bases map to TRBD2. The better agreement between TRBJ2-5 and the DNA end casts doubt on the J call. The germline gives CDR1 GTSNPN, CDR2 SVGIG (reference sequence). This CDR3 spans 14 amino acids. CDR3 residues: CAWSGGTSAETQYF. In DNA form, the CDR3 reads TGTGCCTGGAGTGGCGGAACTAGCGCGGAGACCCAGTACTTC.

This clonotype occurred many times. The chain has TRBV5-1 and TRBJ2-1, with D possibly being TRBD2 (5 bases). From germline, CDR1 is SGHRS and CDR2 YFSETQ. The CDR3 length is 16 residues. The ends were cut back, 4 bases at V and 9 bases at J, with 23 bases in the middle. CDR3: CASSVGLMGSSIEQFF. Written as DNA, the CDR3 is TGCGCCAGCAGCGTCGGCCTGATGGGGAGTTCCATTGAGCAGTTCTTC.

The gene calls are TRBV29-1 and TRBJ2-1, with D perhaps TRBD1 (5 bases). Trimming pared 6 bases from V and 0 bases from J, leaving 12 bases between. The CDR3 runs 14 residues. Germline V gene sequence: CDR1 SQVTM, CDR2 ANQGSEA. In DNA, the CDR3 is TGCAGCGTCCTTCAGGGTACCTCCTACAATGAGCAGTTCTTC. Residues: CSVLQGTSYNEQFF.

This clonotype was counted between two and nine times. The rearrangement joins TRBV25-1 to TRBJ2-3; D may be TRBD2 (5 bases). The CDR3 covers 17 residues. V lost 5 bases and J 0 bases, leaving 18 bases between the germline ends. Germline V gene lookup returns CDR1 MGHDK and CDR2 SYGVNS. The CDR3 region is CASSLYPEGTSTDTQYF. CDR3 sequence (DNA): TGTGCCAGCAGTCTCTACCCTGAGGGAACTAGCACAGATACGCAGTATTTT. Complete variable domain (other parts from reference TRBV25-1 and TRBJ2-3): EADIYQTPRYLVIGTGKKITLECSQTMGHDKMYWYQQDPGMELHLIHYSYGVNSTEKGDLSSESTVSRIRTEHFPLTLESARPSHTSQYLCASSLYPEGTSTDTQYFGPGTRLTVL.

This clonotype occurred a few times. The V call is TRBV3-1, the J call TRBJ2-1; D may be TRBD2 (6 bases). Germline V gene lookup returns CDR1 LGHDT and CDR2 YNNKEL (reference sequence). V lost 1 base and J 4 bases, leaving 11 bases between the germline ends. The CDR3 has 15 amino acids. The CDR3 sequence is CASSQGGGAYNEQFF. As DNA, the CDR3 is TGTGCCAGCAGCCAAGGTGGCGGGGCGTACAATGAGCAGTTCTTC.

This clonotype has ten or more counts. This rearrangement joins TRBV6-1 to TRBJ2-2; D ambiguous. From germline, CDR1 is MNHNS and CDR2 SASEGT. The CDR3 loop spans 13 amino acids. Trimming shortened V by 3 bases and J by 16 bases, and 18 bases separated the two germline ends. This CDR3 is CASSDSAPLGKFF. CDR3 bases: TGTGCCAGCAGTGACTCCGCTCCCTTAGGAAAGTTTTTT.

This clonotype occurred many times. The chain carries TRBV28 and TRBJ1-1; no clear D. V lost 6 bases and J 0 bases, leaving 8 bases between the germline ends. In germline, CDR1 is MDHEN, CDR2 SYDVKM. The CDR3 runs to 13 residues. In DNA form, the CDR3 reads TGTGCCAGCAGCACAGATATGAACACTGAAGCTTTCTTT. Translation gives CASSTDMNTEAFF.

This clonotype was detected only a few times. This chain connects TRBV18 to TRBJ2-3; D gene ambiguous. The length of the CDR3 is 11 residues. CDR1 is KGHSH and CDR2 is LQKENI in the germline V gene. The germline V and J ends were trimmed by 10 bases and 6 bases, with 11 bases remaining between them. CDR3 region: CANSPRDTQYF. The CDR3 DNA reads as TGTGCCAACTCTCCCAGGGATACGCAGTATTTT.

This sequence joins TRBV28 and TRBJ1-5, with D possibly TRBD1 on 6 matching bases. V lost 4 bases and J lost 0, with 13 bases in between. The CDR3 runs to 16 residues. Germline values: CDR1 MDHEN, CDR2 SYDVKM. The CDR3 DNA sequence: TGTGCCAGCAGTTCCATACGCAGGGGTAGCAATCAGCCCCAGCATTTT. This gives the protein CASSSIRRGSNQPQHF.